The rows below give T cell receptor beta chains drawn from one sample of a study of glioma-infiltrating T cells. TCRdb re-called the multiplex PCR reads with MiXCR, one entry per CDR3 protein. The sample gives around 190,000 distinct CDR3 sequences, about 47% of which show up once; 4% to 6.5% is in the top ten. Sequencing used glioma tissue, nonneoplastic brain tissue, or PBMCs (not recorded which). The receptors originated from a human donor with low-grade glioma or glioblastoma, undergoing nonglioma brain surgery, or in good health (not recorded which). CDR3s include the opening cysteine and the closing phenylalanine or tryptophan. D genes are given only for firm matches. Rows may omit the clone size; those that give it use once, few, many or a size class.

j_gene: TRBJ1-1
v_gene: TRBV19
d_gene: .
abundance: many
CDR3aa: CASSKTFVNTEAFF
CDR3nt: TGTGCCAGTAGCAAGACGTTTGTGAACACTGAAGCTTTCTTT

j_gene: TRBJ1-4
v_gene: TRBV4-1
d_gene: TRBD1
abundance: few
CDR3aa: CASSQDGTGPNEKLFF
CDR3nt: TGCGCCAGCAGCCAAGATGGGACAGGGCCTAATGAAAAACTGTTTTTT

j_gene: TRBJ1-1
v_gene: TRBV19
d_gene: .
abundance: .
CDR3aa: CAITTPPGRVPTEAFF
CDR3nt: TGTGCCATTACCACGCCCCCCGGACGCGTTCCCACTGAAGCTTTCTTT

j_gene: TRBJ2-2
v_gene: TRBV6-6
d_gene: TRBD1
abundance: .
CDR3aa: CASSYTGAGTGELFF
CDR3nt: TGTGCCAGCAGTTACACAGGGGCCGGCACCGGGGAGCTGTTTTTT

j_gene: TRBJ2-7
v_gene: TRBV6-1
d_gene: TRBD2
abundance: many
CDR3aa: CATTMVFGTSETYEQYF
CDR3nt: TGTGCCACCACTATGGTCTTTGGGACTAGCGAGACCTACGAGCAGTACTTC

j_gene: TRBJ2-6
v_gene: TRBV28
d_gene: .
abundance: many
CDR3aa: CASSQQSSGANVLTF
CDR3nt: TGTGCCAGCAGCCAACAGTCCTCTGGGGCCAACGTCCTGACTTTC

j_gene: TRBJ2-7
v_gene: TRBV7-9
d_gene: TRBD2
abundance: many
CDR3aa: CASSQLAGGYEQYF
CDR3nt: TGTGCCAGCAGCCAACTAGCGGGAGGTTACGAGCAGTACTTC

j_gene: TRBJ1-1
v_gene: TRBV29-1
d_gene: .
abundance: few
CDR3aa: CSVEPQQRHAFF
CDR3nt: TGCAGCGTTGAGCCACAACAAAGGCACGCTTTCTTT

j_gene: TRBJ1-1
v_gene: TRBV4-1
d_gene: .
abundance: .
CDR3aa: CASSQGSATLSTEAFF
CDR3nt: TGCGCCAGCAGCCAAGGGTCGGCCACCCTGAGCACTGAAGCTTTCTTT

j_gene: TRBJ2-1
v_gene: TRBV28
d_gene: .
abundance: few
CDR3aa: CASSSLGSTHGEQFF
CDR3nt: TGTGCCAGCAGTTCTTTAGGCAGCACCCACGGTGAGCAGTTCTTC

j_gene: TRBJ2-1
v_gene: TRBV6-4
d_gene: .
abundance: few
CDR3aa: CASSDSRGSNEQFF
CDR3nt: TGTGCCAGCAGTGACTCTAGAGGGAGCAATGAGCAGTTCTTC

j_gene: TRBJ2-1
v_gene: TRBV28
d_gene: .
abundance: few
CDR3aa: CASTPGGGLVRSNEQFF
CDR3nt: TGTGCCAGCACCCCGGGCGGTGGTCTGGTTCGTTCCAATGAGCAGTTCTTC

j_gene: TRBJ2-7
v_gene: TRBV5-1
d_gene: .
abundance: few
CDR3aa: CASSSTTAYEQYF
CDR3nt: TGCGCCAGCAGCTCGACGACAGCCTACGAGCAGTACTTC

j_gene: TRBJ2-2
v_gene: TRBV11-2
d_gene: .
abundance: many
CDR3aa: CASSLGRGYTGELFF
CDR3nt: TGTGCCAGCAGCTTAGGGCGGGGTTACACCGGGGAGCTGTTTTTT

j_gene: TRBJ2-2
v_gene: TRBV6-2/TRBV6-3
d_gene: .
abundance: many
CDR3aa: CASGLETGTNTGELFF
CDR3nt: TGTGCCAGCGGTTTGGAGACAGGAACGAACACCGGGGAGCTGTTTTTT

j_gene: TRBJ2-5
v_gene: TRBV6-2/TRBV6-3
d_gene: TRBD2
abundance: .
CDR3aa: CANSRTSGGQETQYF
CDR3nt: TGTGCCAACAGCCGGACTAGCGGGGGTCAAGAGACCCAGTACTTC

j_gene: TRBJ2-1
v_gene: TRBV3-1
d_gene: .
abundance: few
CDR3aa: CASSQDWSVGEQFF
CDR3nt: TGTGCCAGCAGCCAAGATTGGTCGGTGGGTGAGCAGTTCTTC

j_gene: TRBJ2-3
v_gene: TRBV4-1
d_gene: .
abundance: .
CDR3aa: CASSQSGTDTQYF
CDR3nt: TGCGCCAGCAGCCAATCTGGCACAGATACGCAGTATTTT

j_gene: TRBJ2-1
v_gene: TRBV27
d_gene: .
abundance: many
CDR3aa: CASSLDFYNEQFF
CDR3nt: TGTGCCAGCAGTTTGGACTTTTACAATGAGCAGTTCTTC

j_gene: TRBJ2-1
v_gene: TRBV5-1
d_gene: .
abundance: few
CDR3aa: CASSIAQWGSYNEQFF
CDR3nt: TGCGCCAGCAGCATAGCCCAATGGGGCTCCTACAATGAGCAGTTCTTC

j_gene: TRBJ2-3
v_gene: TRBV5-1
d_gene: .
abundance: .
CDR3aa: CASSLITPGHQDTQYF
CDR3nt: TGCGCCAGCAGCTTGATAACTCCGGGACATCAAGATACGCAGTATTTT

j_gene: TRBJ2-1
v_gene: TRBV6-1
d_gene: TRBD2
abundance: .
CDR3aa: CAISSLAGEGNEKFF
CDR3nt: TGTGCCATCAGTTCCCTAGCGGGTGAGGGCAATGAGAAGTTCTTC

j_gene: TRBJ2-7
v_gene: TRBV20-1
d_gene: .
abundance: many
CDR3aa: CSAIRGGTYEQYF
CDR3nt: TGCAGTGCCATCCGAGGAGGAACCTACGAGCAGTACTTC

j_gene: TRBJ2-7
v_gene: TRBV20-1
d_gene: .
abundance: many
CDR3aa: CSARRASSYEQYF
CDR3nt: TGCAGTGCTAGAAGGGCCAGCTCCTACGAGCAGTACTTC

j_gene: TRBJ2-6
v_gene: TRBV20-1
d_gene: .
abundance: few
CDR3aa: CSAFRAGANVLTF
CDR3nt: TGCAGTGCTTTCCGGGCCGGGGCCAACGTCCTGACTTTC

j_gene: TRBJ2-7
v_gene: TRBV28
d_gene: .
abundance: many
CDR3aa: CASSRAGSLGEQYF
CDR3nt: TGTGCCAGCAGTCGAGCGGGCTCTCTCGGCGAGCAGTACTTC

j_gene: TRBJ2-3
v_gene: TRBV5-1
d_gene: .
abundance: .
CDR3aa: CASSLDGLTTGPTDTQYF
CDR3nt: TGCGCCAGCAGCTTGGATGGTCTGACCACTGGACCCACAGATACGCAGTATTTT

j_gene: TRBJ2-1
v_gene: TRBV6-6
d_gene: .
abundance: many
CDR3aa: CASSYSTDSYNEQFF
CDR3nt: TGTGCCAGCAGTTACTCGACAGACTCCTACAATGAGCAGTTCTTC

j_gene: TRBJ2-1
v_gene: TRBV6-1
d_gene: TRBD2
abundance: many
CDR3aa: CASSAAGVGWDEQFF
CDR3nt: TGTGCCAGCAGTGCAGCGGGAGTGGGTTGGGATGAGCAGTTCTTC

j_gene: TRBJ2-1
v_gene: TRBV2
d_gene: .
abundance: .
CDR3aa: CASSAASSSYNEQFF
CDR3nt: TGTGCCAGCAGTGCGGCGTCAAGCTCCTACAATGAGCAGTTCTTC

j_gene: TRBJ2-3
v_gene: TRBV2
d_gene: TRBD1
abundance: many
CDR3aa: CASETGSTDTQYF
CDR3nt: TGTGCCAGCGAGACAGGGAGCACAGATACGCAGTATTTT

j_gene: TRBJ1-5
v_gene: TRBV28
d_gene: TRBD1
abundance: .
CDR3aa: CASLKTGQLYNKPQHF
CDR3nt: TGTGCCAGCCTAAAGACGGGACAGCTCTATAATAAGCCACAGCATTTT

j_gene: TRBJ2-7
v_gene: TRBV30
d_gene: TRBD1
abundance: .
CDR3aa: CAWRDRRSYEQYF
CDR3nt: TGTGCCTGGCGGGACAGACGTTCCTACGAGCAGTACTTC

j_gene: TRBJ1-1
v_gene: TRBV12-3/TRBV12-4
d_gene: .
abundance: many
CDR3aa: CASSLTENTEAFF
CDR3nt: TGTGCCAGCAGTTTAACGGAGAACACTGAAGCTTTCTTT

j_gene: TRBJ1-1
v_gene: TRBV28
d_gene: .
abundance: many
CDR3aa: CATLPATGINTEAFF
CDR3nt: TGTGCCACCCTACCCGCCACAGGGATTAACACTGAAGCTTTCTTT

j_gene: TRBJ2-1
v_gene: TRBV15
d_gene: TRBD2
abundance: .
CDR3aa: CATSSLAPSGRVYNEQFF
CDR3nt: TGTGCCACCAGCAGTTTAGCGCCTAGCGGGAGGGTCTACAATGAGCAGTTCTTC

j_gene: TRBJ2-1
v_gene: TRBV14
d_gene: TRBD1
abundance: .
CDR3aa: CASSRPKPGTGGNNEQFF
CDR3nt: TGTGCCAGCAGCCGGCCTAAGCCCGGGACAGGGGGTAACAATGAGCAGTTCTTC

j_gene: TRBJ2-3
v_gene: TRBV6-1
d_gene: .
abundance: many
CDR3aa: CASSRRTRTDTQYF
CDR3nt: TGTGCCAGCAGCCGAAGGACACGCACAGATACGCAGTATTTT

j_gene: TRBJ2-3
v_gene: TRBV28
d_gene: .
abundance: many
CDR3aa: CATLEALPDTQYF
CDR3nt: TGTGCCACCCTGGAGGCTCTACCAGATACGCAGTATTTT

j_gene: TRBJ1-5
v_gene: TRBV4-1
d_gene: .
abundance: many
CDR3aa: CASSQVSTYDQPQHF
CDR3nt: TGCGCCAGCAGCCAAGTGAGCACGTATGATCAGCCCCAGCATTTT

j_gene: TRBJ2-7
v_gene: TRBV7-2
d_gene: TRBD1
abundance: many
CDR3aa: CASSLMGQGAVEQYF
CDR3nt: TGTGCCAGCAGCTTAATGGGACAGGGGGCAGTCGAGCAGTACTTC

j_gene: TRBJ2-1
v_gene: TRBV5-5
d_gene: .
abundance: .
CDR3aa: CASSLRSGEDEQFF
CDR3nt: TGTGCCAGCAGCTTGCGGTCAGGGGAGGATGAGCAGTTCTTC

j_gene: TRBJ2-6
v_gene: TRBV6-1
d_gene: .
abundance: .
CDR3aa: CASSPGRWGANVLTF
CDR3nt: TGTGCCAGCAGCCCTGGTCGTTGGGGGGCCAACGTCCTGACTTTC

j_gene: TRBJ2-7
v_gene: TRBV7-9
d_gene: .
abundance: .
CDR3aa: CASSLPLAPSYEQYF
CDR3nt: TGTGCCAGCAGCTTACCGCTAGCCCCCTCCTACGAGCAGTACTTC

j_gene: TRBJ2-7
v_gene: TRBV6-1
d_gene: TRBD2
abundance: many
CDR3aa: CASSRLAGAYYEQYF
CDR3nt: TGTGCCAGCAGTCGCCTAGCGGGAGCTTACTACGAGCAGTACTTC

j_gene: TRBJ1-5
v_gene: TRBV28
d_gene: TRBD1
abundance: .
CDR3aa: CASGVQGDQPQLF
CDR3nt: TGTGCCAGCGGGGTACAGGGGGACCAGCCCCAGCTTTTT

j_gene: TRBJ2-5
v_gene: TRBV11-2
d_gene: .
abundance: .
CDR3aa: CASSLLGPPETQYF
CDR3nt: TGTGCCAGCAGCTTACTTGGCCCCCCCGAGACCCAGTACTTC

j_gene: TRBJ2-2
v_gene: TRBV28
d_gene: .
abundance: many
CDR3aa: CASSPRGSGIYTGELFF
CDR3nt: TGTGCCAGCAGTCCCCGAGGTAGCGGAATATACACCGGGGAGCTGTTTTTT

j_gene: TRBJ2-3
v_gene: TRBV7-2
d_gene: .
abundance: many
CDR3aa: CASSLVTGVTDTQYF
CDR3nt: TGTGCCAGCAGCTTAGTCACGGGAGTTACAGATACGCAGTATTTT

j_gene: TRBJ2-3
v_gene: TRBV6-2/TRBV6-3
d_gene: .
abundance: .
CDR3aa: CASSRRNRDTQYF
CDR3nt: TGTGCCAGCAGTAGACGTAATAGAGATACGCAGTATTTT